The T cell receptor (beta chain) described here comes from a study of T cell responses to AZD1222 COVID-19 vaccine. Whole-study results and caveats: Repertoires in all cases were sampled only once the peak T cell response had passed.

Some clones are missing from TCRdb's copy, which holds only in-frame ones; the method was immunoSEQ multiplex PCR. The table lists under 200,000 clones, 80% to 95% of them singletons, with 1% to 1.5% in the top ten. In regard to this clone: Its specificity is unknown.

Germline-derived CDR1 and CDR2 are MDHEN and SYDVKM. The CDR3 runs to 18 residues. The junction had 16 bases not matched to a gene; V was cut back by 6 bases and J by 2 bases. The sequence came from an adult in good health. The rearrangement links TRBV28 to TRBJ1-1, with TRBD1 identical over 9 bases. The sequenced sample was peripheral blood, obtained on day 0 of AZD1222 vaccination. The CDR3 protein is CASSPEIYPGQGNTEAFF. The DNA for the CDR3 is TGTGCCAGCAGCCCTGAAATCTACCCGGGACAGGGTAACACTGAAGCTTTCTTT.